This section outlines one T cell receptor beta chain sequence together with its context. Then a second PCR, running roughly 7 to 11 cycles, was carried out with a sample-barcoded 5' primer and a J-beta primer mix. Every cDNA was tagged by a template-switch adaptor with 12 random nucleotides. One entry per CDR3 protein results from TCRdb running MiXCR on the 5' RACE reads. The top ten hold 7.9% of the sample, which has around 1.5 million distinct CDR3 sequences, roughly 40% seen once. Germline CDR1 reads SGHRS; CDR2 reads YFSETQ. This CDR3 comprises 13 residues. This sample stems from a study of blood T cells in healthy people across ages.

The rearrangement joins TRBV5-1 to TRBJ2-5; possible D gene TRBD2, 5 bases. The J call may be wrong; the DNA end is better matched by TRBJ2-7. The TCR was taken from a woman younger than 30 in good health. The sample taken for sequencing was blood. Written as DNA, the CDR3 is TGCGCCAGCAGCTGGCGAGGGCACCACGAGCAGTACTTC. Protein product: CASSWRGHHEQYF.